Listed below are T cell receptor beta chains from one sample, sequenced in a study of a mutant IDH1 vaccine in newly diagnosed glioma. Their antigens remain unidentified. Profiled with immunoSEQ multiplex PCR; TCRdb holds only in-frame clones, not every one. The sample lists about 61,000 clones, 80% occurring once. The specimen comprised PBMCs, sampled from a glioma patient whose treatment included an IDH1 peptide vaccine. All receptors come from a man aged 45-65 years with glioma. Both conserved end residues are part of each CDR3. A D gene is named only where the DNA matches it firmly. A row's size may be missing; if present it is once, few, many or a size class.

>.|.|TRBV6-1|TRBJ2-7
CASSGAGGPIGQYF
TGTGCCAGCAGTGGCGCCGGGGGCCCCATCGGGCAGTACTTC
>.|.|TRBV5-1|TRBJ1-2
CASSPEGQQDIHYGYTF
TGCGCCAGCAGCCCGGAAGGGCAGCAGGACATACACTATGGCTACACCTTC
>.|few|TRBV19|TRBJ1-4
CASSNREKLFF
TGTGCCAGTAGTAATAGAGAAAAACTGTTTTTT
>.|.|TRBV6-5|TRBJ1-1
CASSYVGEDTEAFF
TGTGCCAGCAGTTATGTAGGGGAGGACACTGAAGCTTTCTTT
>.|few|TRBV19|TRBJ1-5
CASSAFSGVYSNQPQHF
TGTGCCAGTAGTGCATTTAGTGGCGTGTATAGCAATCAGCCCCAGCATTTT
>.|.|TRBV18|TRBJ2-5
CASSPPSRQETQYF
TGTGCCAGCTCACCACCTAGCAGACAAGAGACCCAGTACTTC
>.|once|TRBV9|TRBJ1-2
CASSVGTGGGYTF
TGTGCCAGCAGCGTAGGTACAGGAGGGGGCTACACCTTC
>.|.|TRBV5-1|TRBJ1-4
CASSSQGINNEKLFF
TGCGCCAGCAGCAGTCAAGGGATTAATAATGAAAAACTGTTTTTT
>TRBD1|.|TRBV19|TRBJ2-7
CASSFGQGAAYEQYF
TGTGCCAGTAGTTTTGGACAGGGGGCCGCCTACGAGCAGTACTTC
>.|.|TRBV7-9|TRBJ2-3
CASSRDSVDTQYF
TGTGCCAGCAGCAGGGACTCTGTGGATACGCAGTATTTT
>.|.|TRBV5-4|TRBJ2-1
CASSFSRSSYNEQFF
TGTGCCAGCAGCTTTTCCCGGAGCTCCTACAATGAGCAGTTCTTC
>.|.|TRBV5-4|TRBJ1-1
CASSQQGRGVRSNTEAFF
TGTGCCAGCAGCCAGCAGGGACGAGGGGTCCGATCGAACACTGAAGCTTTCTTT
>TRBD1|.|TRBV5-4|TRBJ2-2
CASSDKTGGNAGELFF
TGTGCCAGCAGCGACAAGACAGGGGGCAACGCCGGGGAGCTGTTTTTT
>.|few|TRBV27|TRBJ1-6
CASSEGSDYSPLHF
TGTGCCAGCAGTGAGGGGTCTGACTATTCACCCCTCCACTTT
>.|.|TRBV6-5|TRBJ1-2
CASTTGAANYGYTF
TGTGCCAGCACCACGGGGGCGGCTAACTATGGCTACACCTTC
>.|.|TRBV5-1|TRBJ1-2
CASSLDSPNYGYTF
TGCGCCAGCAGCTTGGACTCCCCTAACTATGGCTACACCTTC
>.|.|TRBV18|TRBJ1-5
CASSPARANQPQHF
TGTGCCAGCTCACCGGCACGGGCCAATCAGCCCCAGCATTTT
>TRBD2|.|TRBV14|TRBJ2-5
CASSHIRGGQETQYF
TGTGCCAGCAGCCATATCCGGGGGGGACAAGAGACCCAGTACTTC
>TRBD1|.|TRBV7-9|TRBJ1-1
CASSILTGVDAFF
TGTGCCAGCAGCATCCTGACAGGGGTGGACGCTTTCTTT
>TRBD1|.|TRBV10-3|TRBJ1-6
CAISEGDRVNSPLHF
TGTGCCATCAGTGAGGGGGACAGGGTCAATTCACCCCTCCACTTT
>.|.|TRBV5-6|TRBJ2-5
CASSFGVVETQYF
TGTGCCAGCAGCTTTGGGGTAGTAGAGACCCAGTACTTC
>.|.|TRBV7-8|TRBJ1-1
CASSTAQGNTEAFF
TGTGCCAGCAGTACCGCACAGGGGAACACTGAAGCTTTCTTT
>.|once|TRBV6-5|TRBJ1-5
CASMSAGAGQPQHF
TGTGCCAGCATGTCTGCTGGGGCTGGACAGCCCCAGCATTTT
>TRBD2|.|TRBV7-6|TRBJ2-7
CASSSGTSGSRTYEQYF
TGTGCCAGCAGCTCGGGGACTAGCGGGAGTAGAACCTACGAGCAGTACTTC
>TRBD2|.|TRBV18|TRBJ2-1
CASTRLAGVDEQFF
TGTGCCAGCACCAGACTAGCGGGAGTCGATGAGCAGTTCTTC
>.|few|TRBV5-1|TRBJ1-6
CASSPGQYNSPLHF
TGCGCCAGCAGCCCCGGACAGTATAATTCACCCCTCCACTTT
>.|.|TRBV7-9|TRBJ2-5
CASSSTLGISMRETQYF
TGTGCCAGCAGCTCTACCCTTGGGATCTCGATGAGAGAGACCCAGTACTTC
>.|.|TRBV5-1|TRBJ2-2
CASSSPGLLSTGELFF
TGCGCCAGCAGCTCCCCCGGACTCCTCTCGACCGGGGAGCTGTTTTTT
>TRBD1|.|TRBV5-1|TRBJ1-1
CASSPGTVGGEAFF
TGCGCCAGCAGCCCCGGGACAGTAGGAGGTGAAGCTTTCTTT
>.|.|TRBV28|TRBJ1-2
CASSFRGAAHGYTF
TGTGCCAGCAGTTTCCGCGGGGCCGCGCATGGCTACACCTTC
>.|.|TRBV5-6|TRBJ2-3
CASSTGLTSADTQYF
TGTGCCAGCAGTACCGGACTCACGTCAGCAGATACGCAGTATTTT
>TRBD2|.|TRBV27|TRBJ2-7
CASSPLAGNGEQYF
TGTGCCAGCAGCCCATTAGCGGGGAATGGAGAGCAGTACTTC
>TRBD2|once|TRBV5-1|TRBJ2-1
CASSLSGGYNEQFF
TGCGCCAGCAGTCTCAGCGGGGGGTACAATGAGCAGTTCTTC
>.|.|TRBV18|TRBJ2-5
CASSTGSGTQYF
TGTGCCAGCTCAACAGGGTCGGGGACCCAGTACTTC
>.|.|TRBV5-8|TRBJ2-3
CASSLGGTQYF
TGTGCCAGCAGCTTAGGGGGTACGCAGTATTTT
>.|.|TRBV28|TRBJ1-2
CASRSMGGANYGYTF
TGTGCCAGCAGGTCGATGGGGGGAGCTAACTATGGCTACACCTTC
>.|.|TRBV27|TRBJ2-7
CASSLQPAWDEQYF
TGTGCCAGCAGTTTACAGCCAGCGTGGGACGAGCAGTACTTC
>.|.|TRBV15|TRBJ2-5
CATSSWTRGKETQYF
TGTGCCACCAGCAGTTGGACCCGGGGCAAGGAGACCCAGTACTTC
>TRBD2|.|TRBV11-3|TRBJ2-5
CASRLAGETQYF
TGTGCCAGCAGGTTAGCGGGAGAGACCCAGTACTTC
>.|.|TRBV18|TRBJ1-5
CASSPDGDQPQHF
TGTGCCAGCTCACCGGACGGTGATCAGCCCCAGCATTTT
>.|few|TRBV5-1|TRBJ1-1
CASSLEMGTEAFF
TGCGCCAGCAGCTTGGAAATGGGGACTGAAGCTTTCTTT
>TRBD1|.|TRBV5-1|TRBJ1-5
CASSLSGTGEGNQPQHF
TGCGCCAGCAGCTTGTCCGGGACAGGGGAGGGAAATCAGCCCCAGCATTTT
>.|.|TRBV7-2|TRBJ1-4
CASSLVIVRGRNEKLFF
TGTGCCAGCAGCTTAGTTATTGTGCGGGGTAGGAATGAAAAACTGTTTTTT
>.|.|TRBV5-6|TRBJ2-1
CASQSSPSSYNEQFF
TGTGCCAGCCAATCCAGCCCTAGCTCCTACAATGAGCAGTTCTTC
>TRBD1|.|TRBV2|TRBJ1-5
CASGRDRGDQPQHF
TGTGCCAGTGGGCGGGACAGGGGCGATCAGCCCCAGCATTTT
>.|.|TRBV9|TRBJ2-1
CASSPSNEQFF
TGTGCCAGCAGCCCTAGCAATGAGCAGTTCTTC
>.|.|TRBV9|TRBJ1-4
CASSVAGGLREKLFF
TGTGCCAGCAGCGTAGCCGGTGGACTCAGAGAAAAACTGTTTTTT
>.|.|TRBV13|TRBJ1-5
CASSSRVHGNQPQHF
TGTGCCAGCAGCTCCAGGGTCCATGGCAATCAGCCCCAGCATTTT
>TRBD2|.|TRBV7-2|TRBJ2-3
CASSSGTSGASTDTQYF
TGTGCCAGCAGCTCCGGGACTAGCGGGGCCAGCACAGATACGCAGTATTTT
>.|.|TRBV4-3|TRBJ2-6
CASSQDNSGANVLTF
TGCGCCAGCAGCCAAGACAACTCTGGGGCCAACGTCCTGACTTTC
>.|.|TRBV7-3|TRBJ2-2
CASSASFATGELFF
TGTGCCAGCAGCGCCTCATTTGCAACCGGGGAGCTGTTTTTT
>.|.|TRBV18|TRBJ1-4
CASSPVLTRNEKLFF
TGTGCCAGCTCACCAGTACTGACGAGAAATGAAAAACTGTTTTTT
>TRBD2|.|TRBV5-4|TRBJ2-5
CASSSGLAGETQYF
TGTGCCAGCAGCTCGGGACTAGCGGGAGAGACCCAGTACTTC
>.|.|TRBV15|TRBJ1-6
CATSRDLGGATPLHF
TGTGCCACCAGCAGAGATCTGGGAGGGGCGACACCCCTCCACTTT
>.|.|TRBV5-4|TRBJ2-2
CASSLVGVNTGELFF
TGTGCCAGCAGTCTAGTGGGAGTGAACACCGGGGAGCTGTTTTTT
>TRBD2|.|TRBV5-6|TRBJ2-2
CASSLASGSGELFF
TGTGCCAGCAGCTTGGCTAGCGGGAGCGGGGAGCTGTTTTTT
>.|.|TRBV10-3|TRBJ1-1
CAISQGGTEAFF
TGTGCCATCAGTCAGGGAGGCACTGAAGCTTTCTTT
>TRBD2|.|TRBV5-1|TRBJ2-7
CASSLSPSGSTYEQYF
TGCGCCAGCAGCTTGTCCCCTAGCGGGAGTACATACGAGCAGTACTTC
>TRBD1|.|TRBV10-1|TRBJ1-1
CARHKDRFAEAFF
TGCGCCCGCCACAAGGACAGGTTCGCTGAAGCTTTCTTT